Listed here are 8 T cell receptor beta chains from one sample, sequenced in a study of response to subunit inactivated influenza vaccine. TCRdb processed the RT-PCR reads anew with MiXCR; each CDR3 protein has one entry. The table lists hundreds of thousands of distinct CDR3 sequences, roughly a fifth of them singletons, with roughly 10% in the top ten. The sample consisted of PBMCs from blood, taken less than 22 months after vaccination. These receptors came from a man aged 45-69 years who received an inactivated influenza vaccine.

The rearrangement joins TRBV24-1 to TRBJ1-2; D perhaps matches TRBD1 (6 bases). CDR1 is KGHDR and CDR2 is SFDVKD in the germline V gene. Trimming pared 10 bases from V and 10 bases from J, leaving 12 bases between. This CDR3 region has 10 residues. CDR3 residues: CATRQDVYTF. The CDR3 DNA is TGTGCCACGAGACAGGACGTCTACACCTTC.

This clonotype turned up a few times. V usage is TRBV2 and J usage is TRBJ2-5; either TRBD1 or TRBD2 may fit D (5 bases each). Germline CDR1 SNHLY, CDR2 FYNNEI. Trimming took 11 bases from V and 1 from J, leaving 14 bases between them. This CDR3 has 13 amino acids. The DNA of the CDR3 is TGTGCCGGGAGCTTCCAGGGCCAAGAGACCCAGTACTTC. It codes for CAGSFQGQETQYF. Full variable domain (outside the CDR3, taken from reference TRBV2 and TRBJ2-5): EPEVTQTPSHQVTQMGQEVILRCVPISNHLYFYWYRQILGQKVEFLVSFYNNEISEKSEIFDDQFSVERPDGSNFTLKIRSTKLEDSAMYFCAGSFQGQETQYFGPGTRLLVL.

This clonotype was seen only a few times. V and J are TRBV20-1 and TRBJ1-1; D not resolved. The germline gives CDR1 DFQATT, CDR2 SNEGSKA (reference sequence). The length of the CDR3 is 12 residues. Trimming cost V 1 base and J 10 bases, with 13 bases left between them. The CDR3 region is CSARVATSLAFF. CDR3 nucleotide sequence: TGCAGTGCTAGAGTAGCGACAAGTCTAGCTTTCTTT.

This clonotype was counted ten times or more. CDR3 DNA: TGCAGTGCTAGACAGAACCGGGACGAGCAGTACTTC. It is translated as CSARQNRDEQYF. V and J are TRBV20-1 and TRBJ2-7, with unresolved D. V lost 2 bases, J lost 5 bases, and 10 bases lay in between. This CDR3 region has 12 residues. Germline V gives CDR1 DFQATT, CDR2 SNEGSKA (reference sequence).

J is TRBJ2-1 and V is TRBV5-1; D uncertain. V lost 0 bases and J 4 bases, leaving 5 bases between the germline ends. The germline gives CDR1 SGHRS, CDR2 YFSETQ. CDR3 length: 13 residues. CDR3 bases: TGCGCCAGCAGCTTGGATGGATACAATGAGCAGTTCTTC. It specifies CASSLDGYNEQFF.

The chain combines TRBV2 with TRBJ1-1, with unresolved D. The CDR3 extends over 12 amino acids. Per germline, CDR1 SNHLY and CDR2 FYNNEI. V lost 1 base, J lost 6 bases, and 6 bases lay in between. The CDR3 DNA reads as TGTGCCAGCAGTGAAGGGCTCGCTGAAGCTTTCTTT. Translated, it gives CASSEGLAEAFF.

This clonotype was recorded a few times. V and J are TRBV4-3 and TRBJ1-4; tentatively, D is TRBD1 (5 bases). V lost 1 base and J lost 5, with 11 bases in between. The CDR3 contains 15 residues. Germline CDR1 LGHNA, CDR2 YSLEER. Here the CDR3 reads CASSQGQTRNEKLFF. CDR3 sequence (DNA): TGCGCCAGCAGCCAAGGACAGACACGGAATGAAAAACTGTTTTTT.

The CDR3 reads CAWSVKQQFF. The CDR3 DNA follows: TGTGCCTGGAGTGTAAAGCAGCAGTTCTTC. The chain combines TRBV30 with TRBJ2-1; D not resolved. V lost 0 bases and J lost 11, with 5 bases in between. This CDR3 region has 10 residues. Germline CDR1 and CDR2: GTSNPN and SVGIG (reference sequence).